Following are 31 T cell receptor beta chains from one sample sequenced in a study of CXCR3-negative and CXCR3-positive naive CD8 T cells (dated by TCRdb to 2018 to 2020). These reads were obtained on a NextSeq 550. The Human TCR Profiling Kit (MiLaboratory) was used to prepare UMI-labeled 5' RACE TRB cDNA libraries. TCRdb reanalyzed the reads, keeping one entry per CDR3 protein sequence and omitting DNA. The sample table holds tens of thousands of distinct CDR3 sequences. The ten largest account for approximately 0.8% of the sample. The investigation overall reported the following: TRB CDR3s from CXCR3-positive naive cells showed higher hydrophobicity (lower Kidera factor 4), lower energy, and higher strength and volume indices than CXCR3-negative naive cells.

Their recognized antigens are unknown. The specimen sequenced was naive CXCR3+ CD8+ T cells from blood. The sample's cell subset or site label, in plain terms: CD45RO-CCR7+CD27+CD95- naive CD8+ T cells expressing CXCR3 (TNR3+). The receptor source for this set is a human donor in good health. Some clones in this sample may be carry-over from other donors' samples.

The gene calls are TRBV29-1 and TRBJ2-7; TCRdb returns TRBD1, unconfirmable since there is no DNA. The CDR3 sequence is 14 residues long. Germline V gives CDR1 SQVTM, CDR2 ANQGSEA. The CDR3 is CSVEGGDRGYEQYF.

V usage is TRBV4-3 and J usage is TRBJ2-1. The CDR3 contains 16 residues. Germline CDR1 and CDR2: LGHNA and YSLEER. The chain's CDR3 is CASSQEGTTPYNEQFF.

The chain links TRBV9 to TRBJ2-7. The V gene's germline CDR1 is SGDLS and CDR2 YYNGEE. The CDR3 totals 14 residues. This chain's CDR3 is CASSVGATPYEQYF.

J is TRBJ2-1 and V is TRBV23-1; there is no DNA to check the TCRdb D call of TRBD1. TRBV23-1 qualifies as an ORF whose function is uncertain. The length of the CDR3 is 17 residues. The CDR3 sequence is CASSQSADRGPHNEQFF.

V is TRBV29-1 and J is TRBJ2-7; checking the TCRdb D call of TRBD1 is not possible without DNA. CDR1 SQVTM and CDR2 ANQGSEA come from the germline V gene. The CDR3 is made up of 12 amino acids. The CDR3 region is CSVEKQGNEQYF.

The CDR3 protein is CASSWGSGPYNEQFF. The rearrangement links TRBV7-2 to TRBJ2-1; the TRBD2 assignment by TCRdb is unverifiable without DNA. The CDR3 has 15 residues. In germline, CDR1 is SGHTA, CDR2 FQGNSA.

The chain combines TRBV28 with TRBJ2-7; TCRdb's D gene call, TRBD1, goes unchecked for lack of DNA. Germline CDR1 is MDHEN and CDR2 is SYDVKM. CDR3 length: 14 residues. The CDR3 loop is CASSFSGVQYEQYF.

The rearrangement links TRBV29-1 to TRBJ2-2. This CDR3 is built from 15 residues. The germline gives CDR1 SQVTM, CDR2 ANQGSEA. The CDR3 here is CSAYRTTLNTGELFF.

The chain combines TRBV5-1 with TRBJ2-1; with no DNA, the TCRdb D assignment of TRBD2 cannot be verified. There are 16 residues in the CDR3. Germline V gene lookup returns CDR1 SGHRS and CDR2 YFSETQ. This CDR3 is CASSLKLAGVVNEQFF.

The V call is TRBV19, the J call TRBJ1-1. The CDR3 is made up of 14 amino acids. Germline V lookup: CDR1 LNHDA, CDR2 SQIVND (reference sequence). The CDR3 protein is CASSIAGTNTEAFF.

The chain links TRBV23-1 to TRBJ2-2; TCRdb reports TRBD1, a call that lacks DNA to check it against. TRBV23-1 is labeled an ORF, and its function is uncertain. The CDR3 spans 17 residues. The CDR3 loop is CASNQTPRQGLAGELFF.

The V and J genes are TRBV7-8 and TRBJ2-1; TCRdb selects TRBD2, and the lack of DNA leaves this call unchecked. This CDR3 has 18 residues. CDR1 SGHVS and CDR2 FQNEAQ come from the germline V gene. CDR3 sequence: CASSLRLAGAMGNNEQFF.

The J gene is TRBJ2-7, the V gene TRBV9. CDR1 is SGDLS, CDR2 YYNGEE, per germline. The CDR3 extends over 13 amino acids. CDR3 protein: CASSPGVQYEQYF.

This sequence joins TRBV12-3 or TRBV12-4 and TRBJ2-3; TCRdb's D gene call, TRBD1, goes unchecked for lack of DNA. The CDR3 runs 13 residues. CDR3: CASGAFESDTQYF.

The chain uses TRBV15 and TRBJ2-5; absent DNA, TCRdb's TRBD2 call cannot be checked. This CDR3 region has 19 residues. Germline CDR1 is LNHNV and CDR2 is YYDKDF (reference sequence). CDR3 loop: CATSRPFIGTSGDQETQYF.

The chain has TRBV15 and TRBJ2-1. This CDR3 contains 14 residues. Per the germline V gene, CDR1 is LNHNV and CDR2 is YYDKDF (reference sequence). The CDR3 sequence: CATSILTSYNEQFF.

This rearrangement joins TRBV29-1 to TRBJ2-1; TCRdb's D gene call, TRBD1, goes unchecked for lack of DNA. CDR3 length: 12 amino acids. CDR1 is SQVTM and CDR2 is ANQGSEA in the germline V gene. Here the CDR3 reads CSVGQGVHEQFF.

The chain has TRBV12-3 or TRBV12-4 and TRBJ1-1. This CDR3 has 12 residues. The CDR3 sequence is CASSSSTREAFF.

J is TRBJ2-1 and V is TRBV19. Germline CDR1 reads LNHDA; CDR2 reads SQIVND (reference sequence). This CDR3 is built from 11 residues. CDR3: CASSIGRTQFF.

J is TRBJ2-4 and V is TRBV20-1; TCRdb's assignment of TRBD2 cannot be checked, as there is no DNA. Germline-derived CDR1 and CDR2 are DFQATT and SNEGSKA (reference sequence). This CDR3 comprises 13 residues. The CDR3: CSARTAPEVEYPF.

The CDR3 loop is CASSAGQGYNEQFF. The V call is TRBV19, the J call TRBJ2-1; the TRBD1 assignment by TCRdb is unverifiable without DNA. The CDR3 contains 14 residues. Germline loops: CDR1 LNHDA, CDR2 SQIVND (reference sequence).

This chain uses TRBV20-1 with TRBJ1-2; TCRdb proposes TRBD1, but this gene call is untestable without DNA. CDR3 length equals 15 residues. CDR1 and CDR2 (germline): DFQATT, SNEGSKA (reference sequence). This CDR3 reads CSARDPQTAGYGYTF.

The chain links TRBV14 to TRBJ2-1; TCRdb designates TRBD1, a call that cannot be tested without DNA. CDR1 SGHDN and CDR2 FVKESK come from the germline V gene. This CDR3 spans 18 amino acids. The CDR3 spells CASSDSQGQGDSYNEQFF. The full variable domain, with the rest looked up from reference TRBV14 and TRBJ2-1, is EAGVTQFPSHSVIEKGQTVTLRCDPISGHDNLYWYRRVMGKEIKFLLHFVKESKQDESGMPNNRFLAERTGGTYSTLKVQPAELEDSGVYFCASSDSQGQGDSYNEQFFGPGTRLTVL.

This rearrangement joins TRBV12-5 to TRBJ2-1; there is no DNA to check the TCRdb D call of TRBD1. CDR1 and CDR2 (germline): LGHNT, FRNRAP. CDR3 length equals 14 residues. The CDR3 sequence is CASGLGENRVEQFF.

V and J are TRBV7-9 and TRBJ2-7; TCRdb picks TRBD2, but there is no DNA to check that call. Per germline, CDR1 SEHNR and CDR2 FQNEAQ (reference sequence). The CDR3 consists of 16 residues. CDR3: CASSLQTSQRAYEQYF.

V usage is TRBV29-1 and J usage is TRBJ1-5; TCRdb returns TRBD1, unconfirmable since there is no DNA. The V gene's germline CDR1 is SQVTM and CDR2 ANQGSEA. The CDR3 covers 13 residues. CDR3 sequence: CSVCDRNNQPQHF.

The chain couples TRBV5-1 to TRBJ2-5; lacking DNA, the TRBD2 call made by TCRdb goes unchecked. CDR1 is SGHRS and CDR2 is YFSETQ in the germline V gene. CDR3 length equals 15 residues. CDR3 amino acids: CASSLWSSPQETQYF.

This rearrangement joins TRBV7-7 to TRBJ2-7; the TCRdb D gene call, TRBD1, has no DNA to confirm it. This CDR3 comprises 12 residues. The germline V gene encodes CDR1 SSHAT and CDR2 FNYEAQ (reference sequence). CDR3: CASSVTGGEQYF.

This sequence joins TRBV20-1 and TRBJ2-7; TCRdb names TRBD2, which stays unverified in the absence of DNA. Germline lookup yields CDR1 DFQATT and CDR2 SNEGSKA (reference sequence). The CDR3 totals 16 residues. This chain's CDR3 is CSAREGGLRPSREQYF.

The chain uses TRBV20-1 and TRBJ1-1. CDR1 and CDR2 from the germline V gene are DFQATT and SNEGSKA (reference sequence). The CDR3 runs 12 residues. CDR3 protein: CSARGLYVEAFF.

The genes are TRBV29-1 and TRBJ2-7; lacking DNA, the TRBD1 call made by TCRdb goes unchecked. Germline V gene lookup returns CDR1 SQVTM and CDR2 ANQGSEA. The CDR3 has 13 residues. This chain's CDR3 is CSAVGTGGHEQYF.